The entry below gives a single T cell receptor beta chain sequence along with its context. Its target is not known. The sample comes from a study of T cell responses to AZD1222 COVID-19 vaccine. Whole-study findings and limits: The donor cohort was predominantly white British with a female majority, and clonal diversity may have been underestimated. Following two doses of AZD1222, Spike-specific TCR breadth and depth rose.

This table comes from immunoSEQ multiplex PCR, and its TCRdb copy is limited to in-frame clones, with some not included. The table lists roughly 120,000 clones, roughly nine tenths of them singletons. The germline V and J ends were trimmed by 8 bases and 4 bases, with 12 bases remaining between them. Germline V gene data show CDR1 as SNHLY and CDR2 as FYNNEI. CDR3 length: 12 amino acids. The clonotype was recovered from an adult in good health. V and J are TRBV2 and TRBJ2-7; D ambiguous. The material was peripheral blood, obtained on day 0 of AZD1222 vaccination. Here the CDR3 DNA reads TGTGCCAGCCAGGACCGGGCGTACGAGCAGTACTTC. Translation gives CASQDRAYEQYF. Filled out from reference TRBV2 and TRBJ2-7, the complete variable domain reads EPEVTQTPSHQVTQMGQEVILRCVPISNHLYFYWYRQILGQKVEFLVSFYNNEISEKSEIFDDQFSVERPDGSNFTLKIRSTKLEDSAMYFCASQDRAYEQYFGPGTRLTVT.